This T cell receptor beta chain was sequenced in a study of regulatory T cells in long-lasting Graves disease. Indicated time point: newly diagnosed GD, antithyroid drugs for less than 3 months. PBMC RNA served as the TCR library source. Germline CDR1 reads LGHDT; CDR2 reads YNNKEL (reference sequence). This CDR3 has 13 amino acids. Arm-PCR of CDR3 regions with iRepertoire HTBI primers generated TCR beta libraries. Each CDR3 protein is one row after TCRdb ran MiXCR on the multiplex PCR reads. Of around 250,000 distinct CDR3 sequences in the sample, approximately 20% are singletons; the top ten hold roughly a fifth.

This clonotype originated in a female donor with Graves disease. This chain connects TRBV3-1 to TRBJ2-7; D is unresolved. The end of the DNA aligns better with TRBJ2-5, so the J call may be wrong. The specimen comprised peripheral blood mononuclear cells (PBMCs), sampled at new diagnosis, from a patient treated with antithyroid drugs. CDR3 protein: CASSQDLFETQYF. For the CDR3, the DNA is TGTGCCAGCAGCCAAGATCTTTTCGAGACCCAGTACTTC.